This passage covers 21 T cell receptor beta chains from one sample sequenced in a study of T cells in Graves' hyperthyroidism and ophthalmopathy. Template material for amplifying TCR beta CDR3 regions consisted of RNA transcripts. Primed by the HTBI set, a first-round RT-PCR was run on the TCR CDR3. One entry per CDR3 protein, called by TCRdb with MiXCR from the multiplex PCR reads. The sample gives about 590,000 distinct CDR3 sequences, approximately 14% of which show up once; 7.1% is in the top ten. Sequencing was performed on blood. The receptors stem from a woman aged 18-29 years with Graves' ophthalmopathy.

This clonotype was picked up a small number of times. The V call is TRBV5-1, the J call TRBJ2-3; 9 bases match TRBD2. V shed 0 bases, J shed 6 bases, and the junction held 8 bases outside the gene matches. Looked up from germline, CDR1 is SGHRS and CDR2 is YFSETQ. This CDR3 contains 16 residues. The CDR3, as DNA: TGCGCCAGCAGCTTGGAAGGCGGGAGGGCCATTGATACGCAGTATTTT. This gives the protein CASSLEGGRAIDTQYF.

This clonotype has only a few counts. The V gene is TRBV5-5, the J gene TRBJ2-5; D is possibly TRBD2 (7 bases). V lost 0 bases and J 5 bases, leaving 14 bases between the germline ends. Looked up from germline, CDR1 is SGHKS and CDR2 is YYEKEE (reference sequence). CDR3 length: 15 amino acids. CDR3 loop: CASSLGGGALETQYF. In DNA, the CDR3 is TGTGCCAGCAGCTTGGGGGGGGGGGCACTGGAGACCCAGTACTTC. Looking up the rest from reference TRBV5-5 and TRBJ2-5 gives the full variable domain: DAGVTQSPTHLIKTRGQQVTLRCSPISGHKSVSWYQQVLGQGPQFIFQYYEKEERGRGNFPDRFSARQFPNYSSELNVNALLLGDSALYLCASSLGGGALETQYFGPGTRLLVL.

This clonotype has just a few counts. V gene TRBV9 combines with J gene TRBJ2-1; D may be TRBD2 (6 bases). V lost 0 bases, J lost 12 bases, and 13 bases lay in between. CDR1 and CDR2 (germline): SGDLS, YYNGEE. The CDR3 is made up of 13 amino acids. This chain's CDR3 is CASSVVEGGAQFF. CDR3 nucleotide sequence: TGTGCCAGCAGCGTAGTCGAGGGAGGCGCGCAGTTCTTC.

The genes are TRBV14 and TRBJ2-1; no firm D call. V lost 1 base to trimming and J lost 6 bases, with 10 bases between them. Germline CDR1 and CDR2: SGHDN and FVKESK. The CDR3 contains 14 residues. The CDR3 nucleotides read TGTGCCAGCAGCCAAGTATGGCTAACCAATGAGCAGTTCTTC. Translation gives CASSQVWLTNEQFF.

This clonotype was detected many times. V and J are TRBV10-3 and TRBJ2-7; D call uncertain. The CDR3 covers 12 residues. Germline CDR1 ENHRY, CDR2 SYGVKD. The germline V and J ends were trimmed by 10 bases and 4 bases, with 14 bases remaining between them. The CDR3 coding sequence is TGTGCCACCCAATCCGATTGGTACGAGCAGTACTTC. The encoded protein is CATQSDWYEQYF.

This clonotype was counted many times. The chain recombines TRBV11-3 with TRBJ2-5; tentatively, D is TRBD2 (5 bases). CDR1 and CDR2 (germline): SGHNT, YENEEA. Trimming pared 1 base from V and 2 bases from J, leaving 14 bases between. CDR3 size: 16 residues. The CDR3 DNA is TGTGCCAGCAGCTTAGGGGAGTCGGCTTTACAAGAGACCCAGTACTTC. It specifies CASSLGESALQETQYF.

This clonotype has a count of ten or more. The chain links TRBV28 to TRBJ2-7, with 9 nucleotides matching TRBD2. This CDR3 is 15 amino acids long. Germline-derived CDR1 and CDR2 are MDHEN and SYDVKM. Trimming removed 6 bases from V and 6 bases from J; junction bases left unmatched: 12. The DNA of the CDR3 is TGTGCCAGCAGGCGGGGGGGTAGCGGGACACCCGAGCAGTACTTC. Protein: CASRRGGSGTPEQYF. Based on the CDR3 plus reference TRBV28 and TRBJ2-7, the full variable domain is DVKVTQSSRYLVKRTGEKVFLECVQDMDHENMFWYRQDPGLGLRLIYFSYDVKMKEKGDIPEGYSVSREKKERFSLILESASTNQTSMYLCASRRGGSGTPEQYFGPGTRLTVT.

The rearrangement uses TRBV6-4 and TRBJ1-2, with 8 bases that match TRBD1. The CDR3 runs to 17 residues. With V trimmed by 9 bases and J by 3 bases, 18 bases remained unmatched. CDR1 is MRHNA, CDR2 SNTAGT, per germline. CDR3 nucleotides: TGTGCCAGGCGTCCCAGGCCAGGGGGCAAGGAGGACTATGGCTACACCTTC. This encodes CARRPRPGGKEDYGYTF.

This clonotype appeared many times. This chain links TRBV12-3 or TRBV12-4 with TRBJ1-6, with 9 bases lining up with TRBD1. The trim removed 3 bases at V and 10 bases at J, leaving 7 bases unmatched. The length of the CDR3 is 15 residues. The CDR3 protein is CASSFTGGINSPLHF. DNA of the CDR3: TGTGCCAGCAGTTTCACAGGGGGCATAAACTCACCCCTCCACTTT.

In this sample, this clonotype turned up many times. The chain has TRBV27 and TRBJ2-7; D uncertain. The CDR3 loop spans 15 amino acids. Looked up from germline, CDR1 is MNHEY and CDR2 is SMNVEV (reference sequence). V lost 6 bases and J 0 bases, leaving 15 bases between the germline ends. The CDR3 region is CASSRTPDVSYEQYF. DNA of the CDR3: TGTGCCAGCAGCCGCACCCCGGACGTCTCCTACGAGCAGTACTTC.

Many counts were recorded for this clonotype. The chain is built from TRBV19 and TRBJ1-1; TRBD1 aligns across 7 bases. V was clipped by 4 bases and J by 1 base; unmatched bases: 9. Looked up from germline, CDR1 is LNHDA and CDR2 is SQIVND (reference sequence). CDR3 length: 16 amino acids. This chain's CDR3 is CASSTRTGRSNTEAFF. The CDR3 region has the DNA TGTGCCAGTAGTACAAGGACAGGACGATCGAACACTGAAGCTTTCTTT. The whole variable domain, remainder taken from reference TRBV19 and TRBJ1-1, is DGGITQSPKYLFRKEGQNVTLSCEQNLNHDAMYWYRQDPGQGLRLIYYSQIVNDFQKGDIAEGYSVSREKKESFPLTVTSAQKNPTAFYLCASSTRTGRSNTEAFFGQGTRLTVV.

There are many counts of this clonotype. The V call is TRBV12-3 or TRBV12-4, the J call TRBJ2-3, with 8 positions matching TRBD1. The CDR3 spans 19 residues. Trimming removed 8 bases from V and 2 bases from J; junction bases left unmatched: 21. The CDR3 reads CASSDSASSTGAFTDTQYF. In nucleotides, the CDR3 is TGTGCCAGCTCTGATTCGGCCTCTTCGACAGGGGCCTTCACAGATACGCAGTATTTT.

The CDR3 sequence: CASSYVQTGANVLTF. Here the CDR3 DNA reads TGTGCCAGCAGTTATGTCCAGACTGGGGCCAACGTCCTGACTTTC. This sequence joins TRBV27 and TRBJ2-6; D unclear. The CDR3 spans 15 residues. The ends were cut back, 4 bases at V and 2 bases at J, with 9 bases in the middle. Per the germline V gene, CDR1 is MNHEY and CDR2 is SMNVEV (reference sequence).

This clonotype has at least ten counts. The V gene is TRBV2, the J gene TRBJ1-5, with D possibly being TRBD1 (5 bases). Between the trimmed V and J ends, which lost 6 bases and 9 bases, there was a span of 15 bases. Germline loops: CDR1 SNHLY, CDR2 FYNNEI. This CDR3 has 13 residues. This CDR3 reads CASRGTFFAPQHF. The CDR3 coding sequence is TGTGCCAGCAGAGGGACCTTTTTTGCGCCCCAGCATTTT.

This clonotype appeared many times. This chain joins TRBV30 and TRBJ2-7, with 10 positions matching TRBD1. Germline CDR1 is GTSNPN and CDR2 is SVGIG (reference sequence). The CDR3 sequence is 15 residues long. V shed 0 bases, J shed 2 bases, and the junction held 4 bases outside the gene matches. DNA for the CDR3: TGTGCCTGGAGTGTAGATGGGACAGGGGCCTACGAGCAGTACTTC. It codes for CAWSVDGTGAYEQYF.

This clonotype was seen many times. The chain carries TRBV7-3 and TRBJ2-3; no clear D gene. Trimming shortened V by 5 bases and J by 6 bases, and 15 bases separated the two germline ends. CDR3 length: 14 residues. Germline CDR1 and CDR2: SGHTA and FQGTGA. CDR3 amino acids: CASSPTLLPDTQYF. The CDR3, as DNA: TGTGCCAGCAGCCCAACATTGCTCCCGGATACGCAGTATTTT. The full variable domain, in which reference TRBV7-3 and TRBJ2-3 provide the parts outside the CDR3, is GAGVSQTPSNKVTEKGKYVELRCDPISGHTALYWYRQSLGQGPEFLIYFQGTGAADDSGLPNDRFFAVRPEGSVSTLKIQRTERGDSAVYLCASSPTLLPDTQYFGPGTRLTVL.

This CDR3 reads CASSLVKAMELFF. CDR3 bases: TGTGCCAGCAGCTTAGTAAAAGCGATGGAGCTGTTTTTT. The V and J genes are TRBV7-2 and TRBJ2-2; no definite D call. This CDR3 has 13 residues. V shed 1 base and J shed 10 bases, with 10 bases lying between them. Per germline, CDR1 SGHTA and CDR2 FQGNSA.

This clonotype was recorded at least ten times. This chain joins TRBV3-1 and TRBJ2-5; D ambiguous. This CDR3 region has 11 residues. Trimming took 0 bases from V and 9 from J, leaving 5 bases between them. In germline, CDR1 is LGHDT, CDR2 YNNKEL (reference sequence). The CDR3 here is CASSQEPAQYF. The DNA of the CDR3 is TGTGCCAGCAGCCAAGAGCCAGCCCAGTACTTC.

This clonotype was seen at least ten times. The rearrangement joins TRBV11-3 to TRBJ2-1; 7 bases agree with TRBD1. Germline V lookup: CDR1 SGHNT, CDR2 YENEEA. Losses at the gene ends were 4 bases for V and 5 bases for J; bases not matched to a gene: 5. The CDR3 is 14 residues long. CDR3 in amino acids: CASSSSGTDNEQFF. In DNA, the CDR3 is TGTGCCAGCAGCTCATCCGGGACAGACAATGAGCAGTTCTTC.

This clonotype was seen many times. The chain is built from TRBV24-1 and TRBJ2-3, with 7 bases aligning to TRBD2. V lost 0 bases, J lost 6 bases, and 5 bases stayed unmatched. The CDR3 length is 15 residues. Germline V CDR1 and CDR2: KGHDR, SFDVKD. CDR3 loop: CATSDLGRERDTQYF. Written as DNA, the CDR3 is TGTGCCACCAGTGATTTGGGGCGGGAGCGGGATACGCAGTATTTT.

Ten or more counts support this clonotype. The gene calls are TRBV20-1 and TRBJ2-3, with D perhaps TRBD2 (5 bases). V lost 6 bases, J lost 1 base, and 11 bases lay in between. The CDR3 has 13 amino acids. Germline CDR1 DFQATT, CDR2 SNEGSKA (reference sequence). The CDR3 protein is CSAPERGTDTQYF. The CDR3 region has the DNA TGCAGTGCCCCGGAGAGGGGCACAGATACGCAGTATTTT.